The 12 T cell receptor beta chains listed next were all sequenced from one sample in a study of OX40 agonist ivuxolimab in advanced cancers. Some clones are missing from TCRdb's copy, which holds only in-frame ones; the method was immunoSEQ multiplex PCR. The repertoire holds 25,000 to 30,000 clones, 83% seen once, with more than 10% in the top ten. The material sequenced was CD4+ or CD8+ T cells sorted from blood, taken in a trial of the OX40 agonist ivuxolimab. All receptors derive from an adult with an advanced solid tumor such as melanoma, head and neck, liver or kidney cancer.

This chain connects TRBV5-1 to TRBJ1-4; no reliable D call. Germline values: CDR1 SGHRS, CDR2 YFSETQ. With 1 base removed from V and 7 bases from J, the gap between germline ends came to 8 bases. The length of the CDR3 is 13 residues. This CDR3 reads CASSLFFREKLFF. CDR3 nucleotides: TGCGCCAGCAGCTTGTTTTTCCGTGAAAAACTGTTTTTT.

The V gene is TRBV25-1, the J gene TRBJ1-2, with a weak D call TRBD1 (6 bases). CDR1 is MGHDK and CDR2 is SYGVNS in the germline V gene. The CDR3 spans 16 residues. Between the trimmed V and J ends, which lost 1 base and 5 bases, there was a span of 17 bases. The CDR3 region has the DNA TGTGCCAGCAGTGAATGGGGGACATCTAGCGCGTATGGCTACACCTTC. This encodes CASSEWGTSSAYGYTF.

The chain couples TRBV27 to TRBJ2-7, with D possibly matching TRBD1 (6 bases). Germline CDR1 MNHEY, CDR2 SMNVEV (reference sequence). Trimming left V 2 bases short and J 6 bases short, with 8 bases between. The CDR3 loop spans 12 amino acids. CDR3 sequence: CASSLVGAEQYF. CDR3 nucleotides: TGTGCCAGCAGTTTAGTGGGGGCCGAGCAGTACTTC.

The CDR3 nucleotides read TGCGCCAGCAGCCAAGAGGGGATTCAGCCCCAGCATTTT. It is translated as CASSQEGIQPQHF. The V and J genes are TRBV4-1 and TRBJ1-5; D unresolved. CDR1 and CDR2 (germline): MGHRA, YSYEKL. Trimming removed 0 bases at V and 6 bases at J, with 6 bases between. The CDR3 covers 13 residues.

The chain joins TRBV5-1 to TRBJ1-1; D may be TRBD1 (6 bases). The CDR3 consists of 16 residues. Trimming took off 4 bases at V and 3 bases at J, with 19 bases between the two ends. Per the germline V gene, CDR1 is SGHRS and CDR2 is YFSETQ. The CDR3, as DNA: TGCGCCAGCAGCCCCAACTCCGGGGGGGCAGACACTGAAGCTTTCTTT. Its translation is CASSPNSGGADTEAFF. Supplemented by reference TRBV5-1 and TRBJ1-1, the full variable domain reads KAGVTQTPRYLIKTRGQQVTLSCSPISGHRSVSWYQQTPGQGLQFLFEYFSETQRNKGNFPGRFSGRQFSNSRSEMNVSTLELGDSALYLCASSPNSGGADTEAFFGQGTRLTVV.

The chain joins TRBV6-5 to TRBJ1-5, with unresolved D. V lost 5 bases to trimming and J lost 6 bases, with 14 bases between them. The CDR3 extends over 14 amino acids. Germline V lookup: CDR1 MNHEY, CDR2 SVGAGI. This CDR3 reads CASSEWGLVQPQHF. The CDR3 bases are TGTGCCAGCAGTGAATGGGGTTTAGTTCAGCCCCAGCATTTT.

This clone was seen once. This chain connects TRBV13 to TRBJ2-5; no clear D gene. The CDR3 covers 14 residues. The V gene lost 0 bases and the J gene lost 1 base, with 6 bases spanning the gap. Germline loops: CDR1 PRHDT, CDR2 FYEKMQ (reference sequence). The CDR3 is CASSLGLAQETQYF. In DNA form, the CDR3 reads TGTGCCAGCAGCTTAGGATTAGCCCAAGAGACCCAGTACTTC.

This chain joins TRBV2 and TRBJ2-1, with D maybe TRBD2 (6 bases). The CDR3 runs to 15 residues. V was cut by 0 bases and J by 9 bases, with 15 bases left in between. Germline CDR1 SNHLY, CDR2 FYNNEI. The CDR3 region is CASSEALAGGSEQFF. Here the CDR3 DNA reads TGTGCCAGCAGTGAAGCGCTTGCTGGGGGGAGTGAGCAGTTCTTC.

The chain uses TRBV19 and TRBJ1-6, with D perhaps TRBD1 (5 bases). The CDR3 extends over 14 amino acids. CDR1 LNHDA and CDR2 SQIVND come from the germline V gene (reference sequence). The V end lost 4 bases, the J end lost 11 bases, and 15 bases lay between the germline ends. CDR3 DNA: TGTGCCAGTAGTACCGGGACTCTGAGGACACCCCTCCACTTT. It yields the protein CASSTGTLRTPLHF.

This rearrangement joins TRBV4-1 to TRBJ1-2; the D gene is possibly TRBD1 (5 bases). Trimming removed 0 bases from V and 4 bases from J, with 18 bases in between. The germline gives CDR1 MGHRA, CDR2 YSYEKL. CDR3 size: 17 residues. The CDR3 region has the DNA TGCGCCAGCAGCCAAGATTTGCGGGACTGGGGCTCCTATGGCTACACCTTC. It codes for CASSQDLRDWGSYGYTF.

The CDR3 region has the DNA TGTGCCAGCAGCTTAGGTCGGGGGGAGCAGTACTTC. It codes for CASSLGRGEQYF. The chain has TRBV5-5 and TRBJ2-7, with D perhaps matching TRBD2 (6 bases). CDR3 length equals 12 residues. Germline CDR1 reads SGHKS; CDR2 reads YYEKEE (reference sequence). The V and J ends lost 2 bases and 7 bases respectively, with 10 bases between them.

The chain carries TRBV4-1 and TRBJ2-1; D remains unclear. V was trimmed by 1 base and J by 10 bases, leaving 5 bases between them. This CDR3 spans 11 amino acids. The germline gives CDR1 MGHRA, CDR2 YSYEKL. CDR3 coding DNA: TGCGCCAGCAGCCAAGTCGGAGAGCAGTTCTTC. Encoded protein: CASSQVGEQFF.